Here is one T cell receptor beta chain with its context. Its specificity is not known. The data were taken from a study of post-analysis software for immune sequencing data. Study details: Both relapsing-remitting and secondary progressive multiple sclerosis featured among the disease courses, as did progressive-relapsing multiple sclerosis. Study conclusions and caveats: Patients with multiple sclerosis recorded significantly lower normalized Chao1 diversity than controls, the study found. About five TRBV segments appeared more often in patients than in controls, and TRBV5-6, TRBV5-1 and TRBV20-1 were among these. Analysis by F measure revealed that same-batch samples clustered strongly together.

Losses at the gene ends were 2 bases for V and 1 base for J; bases not matched to a gene: 5. Germline CDR1 and CDR2: SGHTA and FQGNSA. CDR3 length equals 18 residues. Prepared libraries of TCR beta cDNA carried unique molecular identifiers. T cells numbering 1 to 10 million yielded about 500,000 cDNA molecules. TCRdb re-derived calls from the PCR reads in MiXCR, one entry per CDR3 protein. The sample lists 650,000 to 900,000 distinct CDR3 sequences; under 60% were seen once. This TCR was sampled from a girl aged 5-17 years with multiple sclerosis. V and J are TRBV7-2 and TRBJ2-7, with TRBD2 matching over 16 bases. Sample: blood. The CDR3 sequence is CASSLRGLAGGPSYEQYF. The CDR3 DNA is TGTGCCAGCAGCTTACGGGGACTAGCGGGAGGGCCTTCCTACGAGCAGTACTTC. Complete variable domain (other parts from reference TRBV7-2 and TRBJ2-7): GAGVSQSPSNKVTEKGKDVELRCDPISGHTALYWYRQSLGQGLEFLIYFQGNSAPDKSGLPSDRFSAERTGGSVSTLTIQRTQQEDSAVYLCASSLRGLAGGPSYEQYFGPGTRLTVT.